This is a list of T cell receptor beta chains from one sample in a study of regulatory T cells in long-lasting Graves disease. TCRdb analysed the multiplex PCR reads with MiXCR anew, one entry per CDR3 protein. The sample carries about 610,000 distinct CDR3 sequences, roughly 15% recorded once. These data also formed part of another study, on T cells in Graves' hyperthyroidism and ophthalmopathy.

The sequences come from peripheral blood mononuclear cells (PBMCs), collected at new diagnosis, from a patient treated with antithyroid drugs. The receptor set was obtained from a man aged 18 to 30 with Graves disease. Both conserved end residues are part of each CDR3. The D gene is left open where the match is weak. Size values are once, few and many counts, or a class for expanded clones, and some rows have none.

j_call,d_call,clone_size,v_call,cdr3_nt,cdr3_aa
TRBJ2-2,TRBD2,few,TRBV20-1,TGCAGTGCCGAGGCGCCCAGCGGGAGGGTGAACGGGGAGCTGTTTTTT,CSAEAPSGRVNGELFF
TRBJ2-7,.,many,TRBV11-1,TGTGCCAGCAGCTTAGGCAGTGGACCCTCCTACGAGCAGTACTTC,CASSLGSGPSYEQYF
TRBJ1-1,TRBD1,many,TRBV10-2,TGTGCCAGCAGCTCACAGGGGGCGGACACTGAAGCTTTCTTT,CASSSQGADTEAFF
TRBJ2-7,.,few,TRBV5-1,TGCGCCAGCAGCCCGGCCCTAGACCGCGAGCAGTACTTC,CASSPALDREQYF
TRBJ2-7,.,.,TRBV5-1,TGTGCCAGCAGCTTCTCCGGAGGTTCCTACAAGCAGTACTTC,CASSFSGGSYKQYF
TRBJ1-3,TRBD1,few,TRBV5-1,TGCGCCAGCAGTCAGGACAGGGGATTCTCTGGAAACACCATATATTTT,CASSQDRGFSGNTIYF
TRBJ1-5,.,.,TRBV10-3,TGTGCCATCAGTGGCGGCGGGAATCAGCCCCAGCATTTT,CAISGGGNQPQHF
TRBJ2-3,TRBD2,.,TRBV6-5,TGTGCCAGCATTTACTCGACTAGCGGAACAGATACGCAGTATTTT,CASIYSTSGTDTQYF
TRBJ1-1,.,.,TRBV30,TGTGCCTGGAGTGTACAACGCAATAGGGCTTTCTTT,CAWSVQRNRAFF
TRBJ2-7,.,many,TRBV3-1,TGTGCCAGCAGCCAAGGGGACGGCAGATGGTTC,CASSQGDGRWF
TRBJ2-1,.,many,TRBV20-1,TGCAGTGCTCCGGACTATCTTTCACGCAATGAGCAGTTCTTC,CSAPDYLSRNEQFF
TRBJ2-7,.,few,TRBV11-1,TGTGCCAGCAGCCCGAATGTGGGAACCTACGAGCAGTACTTC,CASSPNVGTYEQYF
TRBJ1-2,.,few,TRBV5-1,TGCGCCAGCAGCCCGGGGGTGGGTGTGAACTATGGCTACACCTTC,CASSPGVGVNYGYTF
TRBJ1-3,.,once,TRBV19,TGTGCCAGTAGTAAAGTCCTCGGGGGGAAGAACGGAAACACCATATATTTT,CASSKVLGGKNGNTIYF
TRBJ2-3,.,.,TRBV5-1,TGTGCCAGCAGCGCAACTCCGAGTGCCGATACGCAGTATTTT,CASSATPSADTQYF
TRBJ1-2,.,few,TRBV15,TGTGCCACCAGCAGCCTACCCCTAAACAGGCCCATCGACTATGGCTACACCTTC,CATSSLPLNRPIDYGYTF
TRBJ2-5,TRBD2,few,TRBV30,TGTGCCTGGAGTGTACCGGGACTAGCGGGAGAAGAGACCCAGTACTTC,CAWSVPGLAGEETQYF
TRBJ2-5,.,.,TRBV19,TGTGCCAGTAGAACCACACAGAATTCTAGGACCCAGTACTTC,CASRTTQNSRTQYF
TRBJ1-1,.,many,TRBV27,TGTGCCAGCAGTCCGGTCATGAACACTGAAGCTTTCTTT,CASSPVMNTEAFF
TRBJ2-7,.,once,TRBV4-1,TGCGCCAGCAGCCAAGATCCGTCCCTTCTGGGAGGCGAGCAGTACTTC,CASSQDPSLLGGEQYF
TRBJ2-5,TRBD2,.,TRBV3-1,TGTGCCACTTTGGGGGGACTACAAGAGACCCAGTACTTC,CATLGGLQETQYF
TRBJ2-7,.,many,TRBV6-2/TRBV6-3,TGTGCCAGCAGTTCGGCGAGAGGGAGTAAAGGATACGAGCAGTACTTC,CASSSARGSKGYEQYF
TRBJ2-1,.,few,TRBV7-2,TGTGCCAGCAGCCCGCCAGGTAGCGCTACACCATACAATGAGCAGTTCTTC,CASSPPGSATPYNEQFF
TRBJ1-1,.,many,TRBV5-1,TGCGCCAGCAGCTTGGATAGGGGTTCCGGTGAAGCTTTCTTT,CASSLDRGSGEAFF
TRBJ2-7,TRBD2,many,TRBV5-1,TGCGCCAGCAGCTTGGTCCCCGGACTAGCGGGTACCTACGAGCAGTACTTC,CASSLVPGLAGTYEQYF
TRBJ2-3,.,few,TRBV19,TGTGCCAGTAGTCCCCACCCGGCAAGCCTCACAGATACGCAGTATTTT,CASSPHPASLTDTQYF
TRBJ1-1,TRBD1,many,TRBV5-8,TGTGCCAGCAGCGTGGGACAGGTGGACACTGAAGCCTTCTTT,CASSVGQVDTEAFF
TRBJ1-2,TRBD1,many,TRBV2,TGTGCCAGCAGTGCCAGGGGGCTCTATGGCTACACCTTC,CASSARGLYGYTF
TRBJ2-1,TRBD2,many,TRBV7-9,TGTGCCAGCAGATCCGGGACTAGCGAGACTTTGAGCTCCTACAATGAGCAGTTCTTC,CASRSGTSETLSSYNEQFF
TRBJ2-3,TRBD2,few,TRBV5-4,TGTGCCAGCAGCCCCGGGGGAGCTAGCGGGAGCACAGATACGCAGTATTTT,CASSPGGASGSTDTQYF
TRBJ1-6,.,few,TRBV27,TGTGCCAGCAGCGAAAGGGTGACCTATAATTCACCCCTCCACTTT,CASSERVTYNSPLHF
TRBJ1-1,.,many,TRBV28,TGTGCCAGCAGTTCCCCCGGACAGAACCTTTACGGCGAAGCTTTCTTT,CASSSPGQNLYGEAFF
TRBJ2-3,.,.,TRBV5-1,TGTGCCAGCAGCGTAAAGACTGAAGGGGCAGATACGCAGTATTTT,CASSVKTEGADTQYF
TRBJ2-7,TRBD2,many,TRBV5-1,TGCGCCAGCAGCTTTACCGGGACTAGCGGGGTCGAGCAGTACTTC,CASSFTGTSGVEQYF
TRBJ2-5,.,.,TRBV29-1,TGCAGCGGCCGGGAAGGGGGAGGGGAGACCCAGTACTTC,CSGREGGGETQYF
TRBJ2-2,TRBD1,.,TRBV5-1,TGCGCCAGCAGCTTGAGGGGGACAGGCACCGGGGAGCTGTTTTTT,CASSLRGTGTGELFF
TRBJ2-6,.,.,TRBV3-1,TGTGCCAGCAGCCCGACGGGACACGGACTGGGGGCCAACGTCCTGACTTTC,CASSPTGHGLGANVLTF
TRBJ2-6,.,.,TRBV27,TGTGCCAGCAGTTTTGTAGGGGCCAACGTCCTGACTTTC,CASSFVGANVLTF
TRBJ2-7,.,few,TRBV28,TGTGCCAGCAGCCGGACCATCACAGGGACCTACGAGCAGTACTTC,CASSRTITGTYEQYF
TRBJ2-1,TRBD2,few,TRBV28,TGTGCCGGTAGCGGGGTCTCCTACAATGAGCAGTTCTTC,CAGSGVSYNEQFF
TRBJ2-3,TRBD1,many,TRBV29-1,TGCAGCGCAGACAGGGGAGGCACAGATACGCAGTATTTT,CSADRGGTDTQYF
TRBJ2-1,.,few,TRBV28,TGTGCCAGCAGTTTCCCATTGGGGTTTGAGCAGTTCTTC,CASSFPLGFEQFF
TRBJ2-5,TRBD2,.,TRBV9,TGTGCCAGCAGCGTAGACCGCGGGAGTACGCCGACCCAGTACTTC,CASSVDRGSTPTQYF
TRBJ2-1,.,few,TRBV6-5,TGTGCCAGCAGTTACTCAGGGGGGGGCGCCCCGAGCTCCTACAATGAGCAGTTCTTC,CASSYSGGGAPSSYNEQFF
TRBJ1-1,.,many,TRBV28,TGTGCCAGCAGTTCAGGGCAAGCCACTGAAGCTTTCTTT,CASSSGQATEAFF
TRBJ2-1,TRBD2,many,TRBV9,TGTGCCAGCGCCCGGGACTACACATACAATGAGCAGTTCTTC,CASARDYTYNEQFF
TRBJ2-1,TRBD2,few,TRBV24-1,TGTGCCTCCAGTGGGACTAGCGGGGGTGGCGAGCAGTTCTTC,CASSGTSGGGEQFF
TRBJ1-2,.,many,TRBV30,TGTGCCTGGAACCCCGGACAGAATTATAACTATGGCTACACCTTC,CAWNPGQNYNYGYTF
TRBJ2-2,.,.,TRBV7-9,TGTGCCAGCAGCTTAGGTTACAGCCCGAACACCGGGGAGCTGTTTTTT,CASSLGYSPNTGELFF
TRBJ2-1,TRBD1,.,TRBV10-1,TGCGCCAGCAGTGAGTACCAAGACAGGGGGCGAGTTAATGAGCAGTTCTTC,CASSEYQDRGRVNEQFF
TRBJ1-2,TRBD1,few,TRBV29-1,TGCAGCGTGGGACAGGGCGACTATGGCTACACCTTC,CSVGQGDYGYTF
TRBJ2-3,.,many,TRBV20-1,TGCAGTGCTAGCGGAACAGGGCTACGCACAGATACGCAGTATTTT,CSASGTGLRTDTQYF
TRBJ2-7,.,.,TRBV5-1,TGCGCCAGCAGCGTATTCGGCAGCTCCTACGAGCAGTACTTC,CASSVFGSSYEQYF
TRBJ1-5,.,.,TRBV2,TGTGCCAGCGGAGAGGCTGGGCAGCCCCAGCATTTT,CASGEAGQPQHF
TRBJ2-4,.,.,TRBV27,TGTGCCAGCAGTTCCACCCGTGAGGCCAAAAACATTCAGTACTTC,CASSSTREAKNIQYF
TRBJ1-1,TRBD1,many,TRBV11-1,TGTGCCAGCAGCTTACCCCAGGGGGTGAACACTGAAGCTTTCTTT,CASSLPQGVNTEAFF